This entry describes one T cell receptor (beta chain). Its antigen is unidentified. Using immunoSEQ multiplex PCR, the repertoire was profiled, and TCRdb retains in-frame clones only, with some absent. Of approximately 14,000 clones in the sample, around 90% were seen once. The data were obtained in a study of somatic mutations in cytotoxic T cells in rheumatoid arthritis. Study results and caveats: Rising age went with increasing CD8+ clonality in rheumatoid arthritis patients; healthy controls showed no such increase. No significant CD8+ T-cell clonality difference was found between rheumatoid arthritis patients and age-matched controls. The antigen targets of the expanded CD8+ clones lacked identification. A largest CD8+ clone above 20% of CD8+ cells occurred in about an eighth of the 65 patients.

The receptor's source is a man between 65 and 79 years old with rheumatoid arthritis. Sequencing was performed on CD4+ T cells sorted from blood.

The CDR3 DNA reads TGTGCCTGGAGTGGGGCAGGGGGATTCTACGAGCAGTACTTC. Translated, it gives CAWSGAGGFYEQYF. The chain recombines TRBV30 with TRBJ2-7; TRBD1 matches 7 bases. Germline CDR1 and CDR2: GTSNPN and SVGIG (reference sequence). This CDR3 region has 14 residues. V was clipped by 1 base and J by 3 bases; unmatched bases: 6.